The 14 T cell receptor beta chains presented below share a single source sample, sequenced in a study of long-term antiretroviral therapy in people with HIV. The run of the v3.0 immunoSEQ assay was at survey level. Data came from immunoSEQ multiplex PCR; TCRdb stores just in-frame clones and leaves some out. The sample records about 22,000 clones, 84% being singletons. The material sequenced was unsorted PBMCs, taken 0.1 years before starting antiretroviral therapy. The receptor set was obtained from a man younger than 30 with HIV.

The V gene is TRBV6-4, the J gene TRBJ2-1; the D gene is possibly TRBD2 (5 bases). V lost 2 bases, J lost 5 bases, and 13 bases lay in between. Germline V gives CDR1 MRHNA, CDR2 SNTAGT. The CDR3 sequence is 15 residues long. The CDR3 here is CASSDVRRANNEQFF. In DNA, the CDR3 is TGTGCCAGCAGTGACGTACGGCGGGCGAACAATGAGCAGTTCTTC.

This chain uses TRBV19 with TRBJ1-2, with TRBD1 matching 9 bases. This CDR3 is built from 13 residues. The junction had 6 bases not matched to a gene; V was cut back by 7 bases and J by 6 bases. The germline CDR1 and CDR2 sequences are LNHDA and SQIVND (reference sequence). In DNA form, the CDR3 reads TGTGCCAGTATCGACAGGGGGAGGCATGGCTACACCTTC. It yields the protein CASIDRGRHGYTF. The whole variable domain, filled in from reference TRBV19 and TRBJ1-2, reads DGGITQSPKYLFRKEGQNVTLSCEQNLNHDAMYWYRQDPGQGLRLIYYSQIVNDFQKGDIAEGYSVSREKKESFPLTVTSAQKNPTAFYLCASIDRGRHGYTFGSGTRLTVV.

The gene calls are TRBV28 and TRBJ1-1; no clear D. This CDR3 region has 12 residues. The germline V gene has CDR1 MDHEN and CDR2 SYDVKM. V dropped 7 bases and J dropped 0 bases, with 6 bases sitting between them. The CDR3 reads CASTIMNTEAFF. In nucleotides, the CDR3 is TGTGCCAGCACAATCATGAACACTGAAGCTTTCTTT.

The chain joins TRBV6-5 to TRBJ1-6, with a tentative D call TRBD1 (6 bases). The CDR3 extends over 14 amino acids. Looked up from germline, CDR1 is MNHEY and CDR2 is SVGAGI. The V end lost 6 bases, the J end lost 7 bases, and 13 bases lay between the germline ends. CDR3 residues: CASRPTGTNSPLHF. CDR3 coding DNA: TGTGCCAGCAGACCCACCGGGACAAATTCACCCCTCCACTTT.

This clone is a singleton in its sample. This sequence joins TRBV30 and TRBJ2-2, with unresolved D. The germline gives CDR1 GTSNPN, CDR2 SVGIG (reference sequence). CDR3 length equals 14 residues. The CDR3 DNA sequence: TGTGCGGCTTATGGCCTAACGAACACCGGGGAGCTGTTTTTT. Protein sequence: CAAYGLTNTGELFF.

The J gene is TRBJ2-7, the V gene TRBV4-2, with D perhaps TRBD1 (6 bases). CDR1 and CDR2 from the germline V gene are LGHNA and YNFKEQ. The V and J ends lost 0 bases and 5 bases respectively, with 17 bases between them. CDR3 length equals 16 residues. Here the CDR3 reads CASSQDHLRGRNEQYF. The CDR3 DNA reads TGTGCCAGCAGCCAAGACCATTTGAGGGGGAGAAACGAGCAGTACTTC.

The table lists this clone with a count of one. This specimen includes other DNA sequences encoding the same CDR3. CDR3 coding DNA: TGCAGCGTTGAGGGCAGACTCAACACTGAAGCTTTCTTT. The encoded protein is CSVEGRLNTEAFF. The chain joins TRBV29-1 to TRBJ1-1; D is unresolved. V shed 3 bases and J shed 2 bases, with 10 bases lying between them. CDR3 size: 13 residues. The germline V gene encodes CDR1 SQVTM and CDR2 ANQGSEA.

The rearrangement links TRBV5-1 to TRBJ2-3, with D possibly called TRBD1 or TRBD2 (5 bases each). The CDR3 length is 15 residues. V dropped 7 bases and J dropped 6 bases, with 21 bases sitting between them. The germline V gene has CDR1 SGHRS and CDR2 YFSETQ. CDR3 residues: CASALRSRESDTQYF. The CDR3 bases are TGCGCCAGCGCATTGAGAAGCAGGGAGTCGGATACGCAGTATTTT.

The chain has TRBV5-6 and TRBJ2-4, with 7 bases fitting TRBD1. Germline V gene lookup returns CDR1 SGHDT and CDR2 YYEEEE. This CDR3 comprises 14 residues. Trimming cost V 5 bases and J 6 bases; bases outside gene matches: 8. The CDR3 region is CASSRDRVGNIQYF. The DNA for the CDR3 is TGTGCCAGCAGTCGTGACAGGGTAGGAAACATTCAGTACTTC.

Regarding this clone: One end of the junction varies from germline; a read error may be responsible. This chain links TRBV6-5 with TRBJ2-7, with a weak D call TRBD2 (6 bases). This CDR3 spans 12 amino acids. Germline CDR1 and CDR2: MNHEY and SVGAGI. CDR3 loop: CASRGGSALPLF. CDR3 coding DNA: TGTGCCAGCAGGGGGGGTTCTGCCCTTCCACTCTTC.

The chain joins TRBV7-2 to TRBJ1-6; D not resolved. CDR1 is SGHTA and CDR2 is FQGNSA in the germline V gene. Trimming cost V 5 bases and J 7 bases, with 18 bases left between them. The CDR3 has 16 residues. Written as DNA, the CDR3 is TGTGCCAGCAGCCCCCCTTTGGCCTATCGGAATTCACCCCTCCACTTT. The encoded protein is CASSPPLAYRNSPLHF.

This clone has only one observation. The chain has TRBV18 and TRBJ1-2, with 9 bases identical to TRBD1. V shed 3 bases and J 4 bases; nucleotides not matched to a gene: 3. Germline V CDR1 and CDR2: KGHSH, LQKENI. CDR3 length: 14 residues. The CDR3 sequence is CASSPDRGTYGYTF. The CDR3 DNA is TGTGCCAGCTCACCCGACAGGGGGACCTATGGCTACACCTTC.

In its sample, this clone was seen a few times. This rearrangement joins TRBV19 to TRBJ2-2; D not certain. The CDR3 is made up of 15 amino acids. From germline, CDR1 is LNHDA and CDR2 SQIVND (reference sequence). Trimming shortened V by 10 bases and J by 0 bases, and 15 bases separated the two germline ends. The CDR3 spells CATQNPRTNTGELFF. The CDR3 DNA reads as TGTGCCACCCAAAACCCCAGGACGAACACCGGGGAGCTGTTTTTT.

The gene calls are TRBV11-2 and TRBJ1-3, with TRBD1 identical over 7 bases. Germline CDR1 SGHAT, CDR2 FQNNGV. The CDR3 runs to 14 residues. V shed 5 bases and J 3 bases; nucleotides not matched to a gene: 4. The CDR3 DNA sequence: TGTGCCAGCAGCGACAGGGCGGGTGGAAACACCATATATTTT. This sequence encodes CASSDRAGGNTIYF.